These 6 T cell receptor beta chains were sequenced from one sample in a study of T cells in Graves' hyperthyroidism and ophthalmopathy. Amplified TCR beta CDR3 regions derived from RNA transcripts. HTBI primers were the set used in a first-round RT-PCR of the TCR CDR3. Each CDR3 protein is one row after TCRdb ran MiXCR on the multiplex PCR reads. Of about 640,000 distinct CDR3 sequences in the sample, more than 20% are singletons; the top ten hold under 35%. The specimen was blood. The receptors shown here come from a man aged 30 to 45 with Graves' ophthalmopathy.

This clonotype was detected many times. The chain couples TRBV28 to TRBJ2-2; 11 positions match TRBD2. This CDR3 is built from 15 residues. Germline loops: CDR1 MDHEN, CDR2 SYDVKM. Trimming took 6 bases from V and 4 from J; bases not matched to a gene: 4. CDR3 residues: CASRDGLAGTGELFF. In DNA form, the CDR3 reads TGTGCCAGCAGGGACGGACTAGCGGGCACCGGGGAGCTGTTTTTT.

The chain combines TRBV11-2 with TRBJ2-2; D is possibly TRBD1 (5 bases). Deletions cut 6 bases from V and 12 bases from J, with 11 bases between. CDR1 SGHAT and CDR2 FQNNGV come from the germline V gene. This CDR3 region has 11 residues. CDR3 coding DNA: TGTGCCAGCAGTTACTTGGGGCAGCTGTTTTTT. This codes for CASSYLGQLFF.

The rearrangement uses TRBV12-3 or TRBV12-4 and TRBJ1-5; 9 bases align to TRBD1. The CDR3 covers 16 residues. V lost 5 bases to trimming and J lost 0 bases; unmatched junction nucleotides: 5. The DNA of the CDR3 is TGTGCCAGCAGTACCGGGACAGGGAATAGCAATCAGCCCCAGCATTTT. It is translated as CASSTGTGNSNQPQHF.

V is TRBV13 and J is TRBJ2-1; D remains unclear. Trimming took 5 bases from V and 7 from J, leaving 12 bases between them. Germline CDR1 reads PRHDT; CDR2 reads FYEKMQ (reference sequence). This CDR3 is 13 amino acids long. The DNA of the CDR3 is TGTGCCAGCAGCCAAGCCCCCCCTAATGAGCAGTTCTTC. This translates into CASSQAPPNEQFF.

This chain connects TRBV7-2 to TRBJ1-2; maybe TRBD1 (5 bases). The CDR3 is made up of 15 amino acids. Germline V gives CDR1 SGHTA, CDR2 FQGNSA. With 3 bases removed from V and 0 bases from J, the gap between germline ends came to 11 bases. The CDR3 here is CASSFDSLSNYGYTF. DNA of the CDR3: TGTGCCAGCAGCTTTGACAGCCTTTCTAACTATGGCTACACCTTC.

This clonotype was found a few times. V gene TRBV6-5 combines with J gene TRBJ2-3; no definite D call. The CDR3 extends over 15 amino acids. V gave up 3 bases and J gave up 0 bases, with 10 bases separating them. The germline V gene has CDR1 MNHEY and CDR2 SVGAGI. The CDR3 region is CASSYSRFSTDTQYF. For the CDR3, the DNA is TGTGCCAGCAGTTATTCAAGGTTTAGCACAGATACGCAGTATTTT.